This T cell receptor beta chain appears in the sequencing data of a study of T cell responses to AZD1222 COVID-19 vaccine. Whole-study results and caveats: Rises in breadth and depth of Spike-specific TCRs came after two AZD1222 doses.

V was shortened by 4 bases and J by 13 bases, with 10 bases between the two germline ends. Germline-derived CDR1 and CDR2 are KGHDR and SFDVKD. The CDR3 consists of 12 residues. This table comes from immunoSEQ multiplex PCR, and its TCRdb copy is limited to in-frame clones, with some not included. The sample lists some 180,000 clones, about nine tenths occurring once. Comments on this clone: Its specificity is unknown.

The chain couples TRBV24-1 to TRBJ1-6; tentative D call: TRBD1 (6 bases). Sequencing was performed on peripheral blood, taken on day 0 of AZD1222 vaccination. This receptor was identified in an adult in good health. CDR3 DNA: TGTGCCACCAGTGACCCGGACAGTCCCCTCCACTTT. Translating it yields CATSDPDSPLHF.